This T cell receptor beta chain was recorded in a study of blood T cell repertoires in COVID-19. About the study: Whether acute or convalescent, the COVID-19 samples came from the United States, Italy and Spain. Nucleic acid was either cDNA or gDNA, and it came from T cells, B-cell-depleted T cells, or PBMCs.

In the original analysis: Amplification of reference gene primers provided the estimated nucleated cell counts. Produced via immunoSEQ multiplex PCR; TCRdb's table is partial and in-frame only. V, J and clone size are those of that table, while D and trimming were read from the DNA. The data contain roughly 70,000 clones, around three quarters of them seen just once; the ten biggest clones take up less than 40%. The CDR3 extends over 14 amino acids. Trimming pared 0 bases from V and 5 bases from J, leaving 11 bases between. CDR1 and CDR2 (germline): SGDLS, YYNGEE. This chain joins TRBV9 and TRBJ2-5; D unclear. This clonotype was sampled from a woman aged 70-85 years with acute or convalescent COVID-19. Sequencing used peripheral blood. The CDR3, as DNA: TGTGCCAGCAGCGTAGATAACTCACGGGAGACCCAGTACTTC. Translation gives CASSVDNSRETQYF.